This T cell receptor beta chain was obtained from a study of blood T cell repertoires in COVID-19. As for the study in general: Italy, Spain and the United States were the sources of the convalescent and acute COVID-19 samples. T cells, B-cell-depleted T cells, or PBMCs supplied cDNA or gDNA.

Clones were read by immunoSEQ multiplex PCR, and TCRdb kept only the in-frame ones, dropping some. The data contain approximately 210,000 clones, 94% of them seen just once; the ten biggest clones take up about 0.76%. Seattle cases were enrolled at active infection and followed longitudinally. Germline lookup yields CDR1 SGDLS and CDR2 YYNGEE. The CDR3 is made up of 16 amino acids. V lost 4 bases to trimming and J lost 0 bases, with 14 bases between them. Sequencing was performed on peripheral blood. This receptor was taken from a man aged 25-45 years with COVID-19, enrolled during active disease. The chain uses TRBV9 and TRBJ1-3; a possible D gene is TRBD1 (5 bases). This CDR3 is CASSSRTGVSGNTIYF. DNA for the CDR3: TGTGCCAGCAGCTCACGAACAGGCGTCTCTGGAAACACCATATATTTT.